The entry below describes one T cell receptor beta chain. Its specificity is unknown. Stated treatment: approximately nine-day PBMC culture with coronavirus spike peptide pools or control peptides (ViraFEST assay). CD4+ T cells that had been cultured provided DNA sequenced with the Oncomine TCR Beta short-read assay. MiXCR, applied by TCRdb to the PCR reads, yields one record per CDR3 protein. The table lists over 8,500 distinct CDR3 sequences, about two thirds of them singletons. The data belong to a study of vaccination and CD4 T cells after COVID-19. Across the whole study: Overlapping SARS-CoV-2, HCoV-NL63, HCoV-OC43 and HCoV-229E spike peptides stimulated the cells.

The CDR3 extends over 13 amino acids. V lost 6 bases, J lost 2 bases, and 10 bases lay in between. Germline CDR1 and CDR2: MNHNS and SASEGT. General study findings and limits: Within the convalescent patients, a median roughly 87% of the SARS-CoV-2-reactive clones were ones that appeared only post-vaccination.

The rearrangement joins TRBV6-1 to TRBJ1-1; TRBD1 might be the D (5 bases). The receptor was derived from a human donor who had recovered from COVID-19. The material sequenced was CD4+ T cells from blood, cultured in vitro, taken before SARS-CoV-2 vaccination. For the CDR3, the DNA is TGTGCCAGCAGACCGGGGCCTAACACTGAAGCTTTCTTT. This codes for CASRPGPNTEAFF.